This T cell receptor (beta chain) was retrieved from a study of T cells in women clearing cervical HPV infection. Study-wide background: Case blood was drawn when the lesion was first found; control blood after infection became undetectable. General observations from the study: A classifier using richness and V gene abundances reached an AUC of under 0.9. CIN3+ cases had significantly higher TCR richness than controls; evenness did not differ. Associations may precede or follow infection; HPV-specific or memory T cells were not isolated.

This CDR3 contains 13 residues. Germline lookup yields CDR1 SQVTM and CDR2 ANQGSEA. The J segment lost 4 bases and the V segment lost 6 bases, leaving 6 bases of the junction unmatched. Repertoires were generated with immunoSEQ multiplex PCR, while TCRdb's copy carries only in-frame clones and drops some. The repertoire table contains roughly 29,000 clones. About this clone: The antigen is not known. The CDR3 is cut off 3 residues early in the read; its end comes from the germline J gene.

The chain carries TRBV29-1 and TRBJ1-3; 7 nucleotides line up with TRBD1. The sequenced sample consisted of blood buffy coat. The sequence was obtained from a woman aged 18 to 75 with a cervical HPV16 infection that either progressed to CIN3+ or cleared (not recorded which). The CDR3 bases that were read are TGCAGCGTAGTGGACAGGAGCGGAAACACC. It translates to CSVVDRSGNT. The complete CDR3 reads CSVVDRSGNTIYF. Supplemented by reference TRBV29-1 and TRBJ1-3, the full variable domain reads SAVISQKPSRDICQRGTSLTIQCQVDSQVTMMFWYRQQPGQSLTLIATANQGSEATYESGFVIDKFPISRPNLTFSTLTVSNMSPEDSSIYLCSVVDRSGNTIYFGEGSWLTVV.